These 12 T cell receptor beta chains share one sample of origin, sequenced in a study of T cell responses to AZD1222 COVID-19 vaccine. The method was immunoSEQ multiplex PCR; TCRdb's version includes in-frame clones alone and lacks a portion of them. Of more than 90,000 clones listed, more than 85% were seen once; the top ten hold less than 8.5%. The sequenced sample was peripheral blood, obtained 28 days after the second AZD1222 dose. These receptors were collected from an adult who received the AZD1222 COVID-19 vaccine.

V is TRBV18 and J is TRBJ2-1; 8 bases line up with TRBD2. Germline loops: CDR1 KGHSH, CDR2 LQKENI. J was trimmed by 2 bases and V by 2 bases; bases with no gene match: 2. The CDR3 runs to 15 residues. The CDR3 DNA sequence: TGTGCCAGCTCACCAGTCGGGGGGGCCTACAATGAGCAGTTCTTC. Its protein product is CASSPVGGAYNEQFF.

The CDR3 reads CASAWGVGGGNEQFF. CDR3 nucleotides: TGTGCCAGTGCCTGGGGTGTGGGCGGCGGGAATGAGCAGTTCTTC. V gene TRBV19 combines with J gene TRBJ2-1; possibly TRBD2 for D (5 bases). Trimming stripped 8 bases from V and 7 bases from J, with 21 bases between. CDR3 length: 15 amino acids. Looked up from germline, CDR1 is LNHDA and CDR2 is SQIVND (reference sequence).

The CDR3 bases are TGCGCCAGCAGCCAAGAATCCGGGACTGGGGAGGGCAATGAGCAGTTCTTC. This sequence encodes CASSQESGTGEGNEQFF. The V gene is TRBV4-1, the J gene TRBJ2-1; 7 bases agree with TRBD2. Per germline, CDR1 MGHRA and CDR2 YSYEKL. The CDR3 is 17 amino acids. V lost 0 bases and J lost 6; bases outside the gene matches: 11.

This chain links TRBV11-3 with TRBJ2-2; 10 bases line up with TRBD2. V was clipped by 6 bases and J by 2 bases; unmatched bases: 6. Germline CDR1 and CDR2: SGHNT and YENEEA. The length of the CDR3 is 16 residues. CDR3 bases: TGTGCCAGCAGACTCACTAGCGGGGCCAACACCGGGGAGCTGTTTTTT. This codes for CASRLTSGANTGELFF.

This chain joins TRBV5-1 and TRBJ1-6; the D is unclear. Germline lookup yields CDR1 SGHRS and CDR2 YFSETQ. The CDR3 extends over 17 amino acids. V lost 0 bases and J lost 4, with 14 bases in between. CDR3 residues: CASSLGPIQDYNSPLHF. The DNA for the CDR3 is TGCGCCAGCAGCTTGGGGCCGATCCAGGATTATAATTCACCCCTCCACTTT.

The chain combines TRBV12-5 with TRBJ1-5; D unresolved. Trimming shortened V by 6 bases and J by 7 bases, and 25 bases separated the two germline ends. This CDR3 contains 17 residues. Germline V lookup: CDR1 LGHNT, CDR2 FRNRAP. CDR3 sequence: CASGNPPGPGWVQPQHF. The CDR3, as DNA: TGTGCTAGTGGAAACCCCCCAGGCCCCGGGTGGGTGCAGCCCCAGCATTTT.

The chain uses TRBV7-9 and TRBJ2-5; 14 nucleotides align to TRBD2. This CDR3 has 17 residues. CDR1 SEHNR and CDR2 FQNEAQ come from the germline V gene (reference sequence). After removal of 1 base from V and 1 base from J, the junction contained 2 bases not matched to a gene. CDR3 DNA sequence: TGTGCCAGCAGCTTAGGACTAGCGGGGGGGCCCCAAGAGACCCAGTACTTC. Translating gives CASSLGLAGGPQETQYF.

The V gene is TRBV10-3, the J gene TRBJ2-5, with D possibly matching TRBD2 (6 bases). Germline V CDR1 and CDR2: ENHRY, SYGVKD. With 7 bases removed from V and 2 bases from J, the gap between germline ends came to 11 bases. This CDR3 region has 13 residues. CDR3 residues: CAITGTLQETQYF. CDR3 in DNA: TGTGCCATCACCGGGACTCTTCAAGAGACCCAGTACTTC.

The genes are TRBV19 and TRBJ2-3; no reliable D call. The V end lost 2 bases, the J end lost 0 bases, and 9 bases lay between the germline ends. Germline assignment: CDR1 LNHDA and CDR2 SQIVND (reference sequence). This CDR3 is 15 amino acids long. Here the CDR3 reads CASSIRGDSTDTQYF. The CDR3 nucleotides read TGTGCCAGTAGTATACGCGGCGACAGCACAGATACGCAGTATTTT.

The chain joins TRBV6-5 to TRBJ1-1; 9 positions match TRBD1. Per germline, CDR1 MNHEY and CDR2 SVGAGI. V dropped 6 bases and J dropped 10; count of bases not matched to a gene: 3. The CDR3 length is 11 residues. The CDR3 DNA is TGTGCCAGCAGGAGACAGGGGGTAGCTTTCTTT. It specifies CASRRQGVAFF.

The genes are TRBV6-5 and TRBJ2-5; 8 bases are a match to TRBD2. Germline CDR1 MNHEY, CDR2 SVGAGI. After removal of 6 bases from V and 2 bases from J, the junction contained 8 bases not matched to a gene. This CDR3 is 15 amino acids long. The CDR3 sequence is CASSRTRGGQETQYF. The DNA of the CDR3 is TGTGCCAGCAGCCGCACTCGGGGGGGTCAAGAGACCCAGTACTTC.

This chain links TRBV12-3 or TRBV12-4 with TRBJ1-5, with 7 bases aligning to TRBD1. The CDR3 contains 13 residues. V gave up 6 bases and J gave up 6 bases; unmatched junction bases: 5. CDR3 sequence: CASRGQPGQPQHF. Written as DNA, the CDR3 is TGTGCCAGCAGGGGACAGCCGGGTCAGCCCCAGCATTTT.